Sequencing of this T cell receptor (beta chain) was carried out in a study of cytomegalovirus exposure and HLA in healthy donors. Whole-study findings and limits: In a later analysis, HLA-associated TCR beta chains were more clonally expanded than equally common others.

Researchers ran the PCR with 60 Vbeta and 13 Jbeta primers. In the authors' methods: Later, an analysis found about 83 million unique TCR beta chains, and about 10 million of these were shared. Clones were sequenced by immunoSEQ multiplex PCR, and TCRdb holds only the in-frame ones, with some missing. The DNA gave D and trimming, while V, J and clone size come from that table. Of roughly 160,000 clones in the sample, 80% to 85% were seen once. With regard to this clone: The antigen remains undetermined.

V was shortened by 2 bases and J by 4 bases, with 14 bases between the two germline ends. This CDR3 region has 15 residues. Germline loops: CDR1 SGHRS, CDR2 YFSETQ. This receptor was obtained from a boy aged 2 to 10 in good health and CMV-seronegative. The sequencing sample was made of PBMCs. The J gene is TRBJ2-3, the V gene TRBV5-1; TRBD2 might be the D (5 bases). DNA of the CDR3: TGCGCCAGCAGCTTAGCGGAGACGTTTCCAGATACGCAGTATTTT. Encoded protein: CASSLAETFPDTQYF.